A single sample is the source of the 8 T cell receptor delta chains below, sequenced in a study of γδ T cells in repeated Plasmodium falciparum infection. Bulk repertoires came from Vgamma9/Vdelta2+ or Vdelta2-negative gammadelta T cells flow-sorted from PBMC. TCRdb re-analyzed the multiplex PCR reads via CATT. The sample includes tens of thousands of delta-chain clones, around 2% of them seen just once. Sequencing used gamma-delta T cells from blood. The receptors here all came from a pool of human donors (malaria-infected and uninfected, not separated).

This clone was observed a few times. TCRdb attributes to this sequence the protein of a much larger clone, which differs from the DNA translation at residue 9; a read error is likely, and the protein displayed is translated from the DNA. CDR3 DNA sequence: TGTGCTCTTGGGGAACGTGGAGCGGAGATACTGGGTACCGATAAACTCATCTTT. Its translation is CALGERGAEILGTDKLIF. The chain has TRDV1 and TRDJ1; the D gene is possibly TRDD3 (6 bases). The germline V gene encodes CDR1 TSWWSYY and CDR2 QGS. There are 18 residues in the CDR3. V lost 1 base and J 2 bases, leaving 20 bases between the germline ends.

In the case of this clone: This DNA's translation differs at residue 11 from TCRdb's protein, which comes from a much larger clone; a read error is likely, and the protein shown is translated from the DNA. The chain couples TRDV1 to TRDJ1, with D tentatively TRDD3 (6 bases). This CDR3 is 21 amino acids long. The germline gives CDR1 TSWWSYY, CDR2 QGS. V lost 5 bases, J lost 0 bases, and 31 bases lay in between. CDR3 protein: CALGKGILWWVIPKYTDKLIF. As DNA, the CDR3 is TGTGCTCTTGGGAAGGGGATTCTTTGGTGGGTGATACCAAAGTACACCGATAAACTCATCTTT.

Many counts were recorded for this clone. This sequence is one base from a far larger clone and is likely a read error. The genes are TRDV1 and TRDJ2; TRDD3 matches 12 bases. Since TCRdb gives no J gene, matching the DNA to germline was used here to assign it. This CDR3 contains 23 residues. Germline CDR1 TSWWSYY, CDR2 QGS. Germline trimming cut 5 bases from V and 1 base from J; bases unmatched to any gene: 23. The DNA for the CDR3 is TGTGCTCTTGGGAAAAGATTAGGCCTACCGCACTGGGGGATACCGGTTTTGACAGCACAACTCTTCTTT. This gives the protein CALGKRLGLPHWGIPVLTAQLFF.

In its sample, this clone was seen many times. TCRdb's listed protein matches a much larger clone and diverges from this DNA's translation at residue 17, likely through a read error; the protein shown comes from the DNA. TRDV2 is the V gene, and the J gene was not called; TRDD3 is taken as the D call from the table, unchecked against the DNA. The CDR3 runs to 18 residues. Germline CDR1 and CDR2: GEAIGNYY and EKD. The CDR3 sequence is CACDTITLGIRYTDKLTF. CDR3 coding DNA: TGTGCCTGTGACACAATTACACTGGGGATACGGTACACCGATAAACTCACCTTT.

Regarding this clone: Only one base separates this from a far larger clonotype, so it likely reflects a read error. In the same sample, other DNA sequences code for this CDR3. The chain joins TRDV2 to TRDJ1; weak D call: TRDD3 (5 bases). Germline values: CDR1 GEAIGNYY, CDR2 EKD. This CDR3 is 16 amino acids long. The DNA of the CDR3 is TGTGCCTGCGACACCGTACTGGTAGGTGACACCGATAAACTCATCTTT. It specifies CACDTVLVGDTDKLIF.

This clone was picked up many times. The J gene is TRDJ1, the V gene TRDV1; 13 nucleotides agree with TRDD3. The germline CDR1 and CDR2 sequences are TSWWSYY and QGS. Losses at the gene ends were 1 base for V and 7 bases for J; bases not matched to a gene: 27. CDR3 size: 23 residues. CDR3 coding DNA: TGTGCTCTTGGGGAACCGCGTATTTTCCCAGTTACAGACTGGGGGATACGAAGAGGTAAACTCATCTTT. Its translation: CALGEPRIFPVTDWGIRRGKLIF.

In regard to this clone: It is likely a read error: a sequence one base away is far more abundant. This sample also contains other DNA sequences that code for the same CDR3. The chain links TRDV2 to TRDJ1, with D perhaps TRDD3 (6 bases). In the absence of a J gene in TCRdb, the DNA was matched to germline to assign it here. Germline CDR1 GEAIGNYY, CDR2 EKD. The CDR3 is 14 amino acids. The CDR3 sequence is CACDTLGTTDKLIF. CDR3 bases: TGTGCCTGCGACACCCTGGGGACCACCGATAAACTCATCTTT.

This clone was detected many times. The mismatch at residue 14 between this DNA's translation and the TCRdb protein of a much larger clone likely reflects a read error; the protein shown is translated from the DNA. This chain links TRDV2 with TRDJ1; 10 nucleotides align to TRDD3. The J gene, left out of TCRdb, was set here by checking the DNA against germline. V trimming: 0 bases; J trimming: 0 bases; junction bases outside the gene matches: 24. The CDR3 runs 23 residues. CDR1 and CDR2 from the germline V gene are GEAIGNYY and EKD. The CDR3 DNA is TGTGCCTGTGACACCGTAAAAGGTCAGATACTGGGGGATGCGGACAGGTACACCGATAAACTCATCTTT. Its translation: CACDTVKGQILGDADRYTDKLIF.